This T cell receptor beta chain was obtained from a study of blood T cells in healthy people across ages. General study findings and limits: While age rose, TCR beta diversity per million T cells dropped in a roughly linear way. Bulk PBMC profiling left naive and antigen-experienced comparisons inconclusive.

Every sample had a minimum of 7 million PBMCs isolated. The junction had 2 bases not matched to a gene; V was cut back by 1 base and J by 4 bases. The CDR3 spans 15 residues. In germline, CDR1 is DFQATT, CDR2 SNEGSKA (reference sequence). A second about 7 to 11 cycle PCR used barcoded and J-beta primers. Samples each returned at least 3 million CDR3-containing paired-end reads. A single record per CDR3 protein comes from TCRdb applying MiXCR to the 5' RACE reads. The data hold approximately 810,000 distinct CDR3 sequences, with more than 25% observed a single time. This clonotype turned up a few times. Its antigen is currently unknown.

The sequence was collected from an elderly woman in good health. Source material: blood. V and J are TRBV20-1 and TRBJ2-3, with 13 bases lining up with TRBD2. In nucleotides, the CDR3 is TGCAGTGCTAGAGGACTAGCGGGGGGCCCAGATACGCAGTATTTT. It yields the protein CSARGLAGGPDTQYF.